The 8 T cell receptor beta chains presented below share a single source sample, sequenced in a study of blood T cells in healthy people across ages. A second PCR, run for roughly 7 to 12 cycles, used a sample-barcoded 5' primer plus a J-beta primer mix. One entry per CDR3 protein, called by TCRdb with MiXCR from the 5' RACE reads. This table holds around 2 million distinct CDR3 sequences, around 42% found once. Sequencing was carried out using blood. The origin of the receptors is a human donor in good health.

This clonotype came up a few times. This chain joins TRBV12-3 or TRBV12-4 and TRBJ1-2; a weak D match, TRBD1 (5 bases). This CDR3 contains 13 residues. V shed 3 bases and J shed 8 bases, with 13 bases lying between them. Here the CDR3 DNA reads TGTGCCAGCAGTTTTAAGGGGCCACGGGGCTACACCTTC. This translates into CASSFKGPRGYTF.

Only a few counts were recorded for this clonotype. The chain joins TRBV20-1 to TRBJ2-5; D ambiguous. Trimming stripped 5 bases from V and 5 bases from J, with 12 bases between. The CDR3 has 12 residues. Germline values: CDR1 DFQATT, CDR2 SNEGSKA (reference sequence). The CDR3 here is CSASVGKETQYF. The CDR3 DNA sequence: TGCAGTGCTTCGGTGGGGAAGGAGACCCAGTACTTC.

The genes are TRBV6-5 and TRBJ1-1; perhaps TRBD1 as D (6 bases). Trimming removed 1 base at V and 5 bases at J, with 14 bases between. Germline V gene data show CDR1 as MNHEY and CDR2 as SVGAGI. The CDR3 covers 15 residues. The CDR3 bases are TGTGCCAGCAGTTACTTCAGGGGTTGGGGGACTGAAGCTTTCTTT. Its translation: CASSYFRGWGTEAFF.

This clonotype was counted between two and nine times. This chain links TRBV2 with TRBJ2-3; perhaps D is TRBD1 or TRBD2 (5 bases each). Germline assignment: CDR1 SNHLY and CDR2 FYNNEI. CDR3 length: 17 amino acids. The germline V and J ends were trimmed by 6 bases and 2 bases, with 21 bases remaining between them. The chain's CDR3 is CASSETPGRPTTDTQYF. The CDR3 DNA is TGTGCCAGCAGCGAAACACCGGGACGACCGACCACAGATACGCAGTATTTT.

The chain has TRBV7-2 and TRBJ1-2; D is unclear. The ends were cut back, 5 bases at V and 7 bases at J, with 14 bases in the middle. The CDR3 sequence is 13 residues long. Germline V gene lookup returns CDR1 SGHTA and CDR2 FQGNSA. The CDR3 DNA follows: TGTGCCAGCAGCGATGGGCCGGCCGGTGGCTACACCTTC. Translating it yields CASSDGPAGGYTF.

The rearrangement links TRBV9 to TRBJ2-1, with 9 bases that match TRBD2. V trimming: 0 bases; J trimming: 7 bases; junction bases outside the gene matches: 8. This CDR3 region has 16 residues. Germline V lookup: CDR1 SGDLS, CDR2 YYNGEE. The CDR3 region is CASSVGGGGARNEQFF. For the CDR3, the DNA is TGTGCCAGCAGCGTAGGAGGCGGGGGGGCCAGGAATGAGCAGTTCTTC.

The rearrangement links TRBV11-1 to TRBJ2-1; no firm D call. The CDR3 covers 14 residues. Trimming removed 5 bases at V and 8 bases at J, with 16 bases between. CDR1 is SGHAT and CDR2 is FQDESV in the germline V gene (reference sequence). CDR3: CASSPAAAWDEQFF. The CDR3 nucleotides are TGTGCCAGCAGCCCGGCGGCAGCTTGGGATGAGCAGTTCTTC.

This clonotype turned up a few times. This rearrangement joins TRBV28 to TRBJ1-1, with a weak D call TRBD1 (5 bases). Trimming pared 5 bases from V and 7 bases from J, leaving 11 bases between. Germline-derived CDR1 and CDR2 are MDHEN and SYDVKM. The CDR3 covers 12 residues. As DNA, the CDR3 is TGTGCCAGCAGTCCCGGACAATTTGAAGCTTTCTTT. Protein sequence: CASSPGQFEAFF.